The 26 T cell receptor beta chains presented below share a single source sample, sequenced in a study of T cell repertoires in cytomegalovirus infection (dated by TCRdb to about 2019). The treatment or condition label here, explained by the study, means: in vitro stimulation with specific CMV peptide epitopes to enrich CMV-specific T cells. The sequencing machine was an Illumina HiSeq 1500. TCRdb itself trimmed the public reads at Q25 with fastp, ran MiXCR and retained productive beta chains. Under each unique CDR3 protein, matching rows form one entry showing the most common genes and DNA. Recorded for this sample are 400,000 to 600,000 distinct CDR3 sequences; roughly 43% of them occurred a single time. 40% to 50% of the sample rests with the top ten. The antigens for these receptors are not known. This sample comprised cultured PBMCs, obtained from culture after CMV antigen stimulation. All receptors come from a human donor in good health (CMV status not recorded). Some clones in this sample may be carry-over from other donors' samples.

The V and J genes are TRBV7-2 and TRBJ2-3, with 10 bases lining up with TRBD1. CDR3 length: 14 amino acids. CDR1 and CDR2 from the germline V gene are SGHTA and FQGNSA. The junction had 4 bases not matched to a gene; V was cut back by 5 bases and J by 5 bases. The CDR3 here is CASSTGQGEDTQYF. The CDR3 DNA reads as TGTGCCAGCAGCACAGGACAGGGGGAAGATACGCAGTATTTT.

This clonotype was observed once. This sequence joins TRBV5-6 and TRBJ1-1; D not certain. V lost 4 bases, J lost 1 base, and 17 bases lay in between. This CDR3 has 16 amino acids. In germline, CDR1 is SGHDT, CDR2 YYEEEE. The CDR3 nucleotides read TGTGCCAGCAGCCTGCGGGGAGGAACCCGGAACACTGAAGCTTTCTTT. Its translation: CASSLRGGTRNTEAFF. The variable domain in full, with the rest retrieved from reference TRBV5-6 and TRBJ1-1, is DAGVTQSPTHLIKTRGQQVTLRCSPKSGHDTVSWYQQALGQGPQFIFQYYEEEERQRGNFPDRFSGHQFPNYSSELNVNALLLGDSALYLCASSLRGGTRNTEAFFGQGTRLTVV.

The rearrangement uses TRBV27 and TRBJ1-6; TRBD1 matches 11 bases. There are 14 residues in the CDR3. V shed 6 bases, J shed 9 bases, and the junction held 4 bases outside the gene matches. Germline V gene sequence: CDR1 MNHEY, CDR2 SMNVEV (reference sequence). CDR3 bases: TGTGCCAGCAGAGGGACAGGGGGTGGTTCACCCCTCCACTTT. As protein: CASRGTGGGSPLHF.

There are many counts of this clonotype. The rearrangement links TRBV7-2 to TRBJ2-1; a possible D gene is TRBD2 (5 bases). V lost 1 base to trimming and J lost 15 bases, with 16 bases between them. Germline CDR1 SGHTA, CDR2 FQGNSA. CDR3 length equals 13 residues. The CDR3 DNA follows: TGTGCCAGCAGCTTAGTCTTTTTGGGAGATCGGTTCTTC. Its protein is CASSLVFLGDRFF.

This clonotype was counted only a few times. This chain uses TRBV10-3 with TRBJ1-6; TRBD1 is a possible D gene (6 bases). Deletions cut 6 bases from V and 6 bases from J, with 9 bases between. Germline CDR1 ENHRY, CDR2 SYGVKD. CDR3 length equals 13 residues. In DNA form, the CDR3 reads TGTGCCATCAGGGACAGAGTTAATTCACCCCTCCACTTT. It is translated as CAIRDRVNSPLHF.

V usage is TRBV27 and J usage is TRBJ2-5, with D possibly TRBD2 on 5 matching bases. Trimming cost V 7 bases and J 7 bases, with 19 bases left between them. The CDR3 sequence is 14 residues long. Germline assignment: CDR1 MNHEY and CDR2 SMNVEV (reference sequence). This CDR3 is CASTPGGSFGTQYF. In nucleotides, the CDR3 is TGTGCCAGCACCCCTGGTGGGAGCTTTGGGACCCAGTACTTC.

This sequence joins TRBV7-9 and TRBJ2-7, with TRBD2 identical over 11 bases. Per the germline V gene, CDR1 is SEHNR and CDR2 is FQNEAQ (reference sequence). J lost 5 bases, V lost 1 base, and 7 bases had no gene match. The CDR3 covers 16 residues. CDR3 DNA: TGTGCCAGCAGCTTAGTCTTAGCGGGAGGGCCGGACGAGCAGTACTTC. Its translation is CASSLVLAGGPDEQYF.

As DNA, the CDR3 is TGTGCCACCAGCAGTCCCAAATCTCGCCTTGCCTATGGCTACACCTTC. Translated, it gives CATSSPKSRLAYGYTF. V is TRBV15 and J is TRBJ1-2; no firm D call. This CDR3 comprises 16 residues. Trimming took 3 bases from V and 4 from J, leaving 18 bases between them. Germline V lookup: CDR1 LNHNV, CDR2 YYDKDF (reference sequence).

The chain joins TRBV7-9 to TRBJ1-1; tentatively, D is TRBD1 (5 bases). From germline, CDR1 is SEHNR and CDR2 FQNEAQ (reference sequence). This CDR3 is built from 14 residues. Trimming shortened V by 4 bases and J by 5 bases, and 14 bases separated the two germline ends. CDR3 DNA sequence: TGTGCCAGCAGCTCGGGACGGTTGAGGACTGAAGCTTTCTTT. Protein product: CASSSGRLRTEAFF.

The CDR3 reads CASSALRLAGATYQETQYF. CDR3 nucleotide sequence: TGTGCCAGCAGTGCTCTCCGGCTAGCGGGGGCGACGTACCAAGAGACCCAGTACTTC. The J gene is TRBJ2-5, the V gene TRBV2; 10 nucleotides line up with TRBD2. J lost 0 bases, V lost 4 bases, and 14 bases had no gene match. The germline V gene has CDR1 SNHLY and CDR2 FYNNEI. The CDR3 is made up of 19 amino acids.

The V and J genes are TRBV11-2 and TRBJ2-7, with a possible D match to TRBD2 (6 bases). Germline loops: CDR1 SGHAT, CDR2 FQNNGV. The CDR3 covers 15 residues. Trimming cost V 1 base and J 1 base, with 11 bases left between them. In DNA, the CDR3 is TGTGCCAGCAGCTTAGGAGGGGCGGGATCCTACGAGCAGTACTTC. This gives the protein CASSLGGAGSYEQYF.

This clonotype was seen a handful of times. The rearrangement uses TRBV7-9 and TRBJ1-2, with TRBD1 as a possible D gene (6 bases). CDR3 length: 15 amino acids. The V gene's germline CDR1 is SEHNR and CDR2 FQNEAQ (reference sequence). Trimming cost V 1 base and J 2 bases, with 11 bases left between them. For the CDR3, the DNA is TGTGCCAGCAGCTTAGAAGCTGGGACAAACTATGGCTACACCTTC. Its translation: CASSLEAGTNYGYTF.

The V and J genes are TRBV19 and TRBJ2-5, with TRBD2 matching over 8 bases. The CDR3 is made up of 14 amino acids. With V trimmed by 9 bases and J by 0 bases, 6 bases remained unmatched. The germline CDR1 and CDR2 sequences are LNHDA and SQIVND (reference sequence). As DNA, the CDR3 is TGTGCCAGCGGCCGGGGGGGCCACCAAGAGACCCAGTACTTC. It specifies CASGRGGHQETQYF.

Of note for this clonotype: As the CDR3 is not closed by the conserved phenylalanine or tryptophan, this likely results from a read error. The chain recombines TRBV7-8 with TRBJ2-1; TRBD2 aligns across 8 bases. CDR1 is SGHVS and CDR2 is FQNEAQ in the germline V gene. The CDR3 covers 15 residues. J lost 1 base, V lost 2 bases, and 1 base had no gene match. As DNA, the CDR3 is TGTGCCAGCAGCTTAAGCGGGAGTTCCTACAATGAGCAGTTCTCC. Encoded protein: CASSLSGSSYNEQFS.

The CDR3 spells CASSRDILDYGYTF. For the CDR3, the DNA is TGTGCCAGCAGCAGGGACATTCTAGACTATGGCTACACCTTC. The rearrangement joins TRBV7-2 to TRBJ1-2, with D perhaps TRBD1 (6 bases). Trimming removed 5 bases from V and 3 bases from J, with 13 bases in between. CDR3 size: 14 residues. The germline V gene has CDR1 SGHTA and CDR2 FQGNSA.

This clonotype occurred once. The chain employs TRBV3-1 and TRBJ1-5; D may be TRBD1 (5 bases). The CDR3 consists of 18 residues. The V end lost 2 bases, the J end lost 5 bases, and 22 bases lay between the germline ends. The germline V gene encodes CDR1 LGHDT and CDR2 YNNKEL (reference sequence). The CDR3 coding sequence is TGTGCCAGCAGCCAAAAGTCAAGTTCTCAGGGACTCGATCAGCCCCAGCATTTT. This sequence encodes CASSQKSSSQGLDQPQHF.

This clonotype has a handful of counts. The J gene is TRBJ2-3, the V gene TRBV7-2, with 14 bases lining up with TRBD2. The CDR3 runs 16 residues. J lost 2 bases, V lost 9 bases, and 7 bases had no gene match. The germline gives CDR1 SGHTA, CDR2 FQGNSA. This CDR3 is CASRLTSGGATDTQYF. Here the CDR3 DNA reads TGTGCCAGTAGATTGACTAGCGGGGGGGCCACAGATACGCAGTATTTT. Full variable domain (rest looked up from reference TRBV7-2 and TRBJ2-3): GAGVSQSPSNKVTEKGKDVELRCDPISGHTALYWYRQSLGQGLEFLIYFQGNSAPDKSGLPSDRFSAERTGGSVSTLTIQRTQQEDSAVYLCASRLTSGGATDTQYFGPGTRLTVL.

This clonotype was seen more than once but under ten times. The CDR3 bases are TGTGCCAGCAGCTTAGCCTTAGCGGGAGGGGGCTACAATGAGCAGTTCTTC. Translation: CASSLALAGGGYNEQFF. V gene TRBV7-2 combines with J gene TRBJ2-1, with TRBD2 matching 11 bases. CDR3 length: 17 amino acids. CDR1 and CDR2 from the germline V gene are SGHTA and FQGNSA. Unmatched junction bases numbered 4, after V lost 0 bases and J lost 3 bases.

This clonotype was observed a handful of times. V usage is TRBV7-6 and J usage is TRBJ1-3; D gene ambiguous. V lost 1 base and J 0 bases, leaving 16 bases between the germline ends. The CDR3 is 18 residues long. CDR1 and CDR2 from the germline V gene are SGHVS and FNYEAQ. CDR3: CASSLGWGLHDSGNTIYF. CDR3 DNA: TGTGCCAGCAGCTTAGGCTGGGGTCTACACGACTCTGGAAACACCATATATTTT.

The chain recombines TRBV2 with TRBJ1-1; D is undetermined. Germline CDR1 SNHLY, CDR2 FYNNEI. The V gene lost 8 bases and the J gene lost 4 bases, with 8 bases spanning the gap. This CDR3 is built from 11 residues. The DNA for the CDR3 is TGTGCCAGCTGGGCGTCCACTGAAGCTTTCTTT. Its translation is CASWASTEAFF.

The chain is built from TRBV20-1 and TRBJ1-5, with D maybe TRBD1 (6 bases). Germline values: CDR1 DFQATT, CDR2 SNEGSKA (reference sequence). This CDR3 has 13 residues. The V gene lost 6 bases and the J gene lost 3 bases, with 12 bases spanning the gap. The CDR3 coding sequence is TGCAGTGCCCACAGGGTTAACAATCAGCCCCAGCATTTT. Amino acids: CSAHRVNNQPQHF.

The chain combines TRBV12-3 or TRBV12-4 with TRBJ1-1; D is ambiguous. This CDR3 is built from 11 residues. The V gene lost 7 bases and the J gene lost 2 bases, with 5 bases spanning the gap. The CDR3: CASTRNTEAFF. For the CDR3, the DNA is TGTGCCAGCACCAGAAACACTGAAGCTTTCTTT.

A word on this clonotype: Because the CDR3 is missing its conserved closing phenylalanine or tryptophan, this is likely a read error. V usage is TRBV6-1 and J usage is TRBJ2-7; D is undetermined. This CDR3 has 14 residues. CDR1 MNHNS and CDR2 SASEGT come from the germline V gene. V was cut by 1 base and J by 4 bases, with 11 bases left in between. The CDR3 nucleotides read TGTGCCAGCAGTGAAGTAGGGTCTGCATACGAGCAGTACTTG. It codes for CASSEVGSAYEQYL.

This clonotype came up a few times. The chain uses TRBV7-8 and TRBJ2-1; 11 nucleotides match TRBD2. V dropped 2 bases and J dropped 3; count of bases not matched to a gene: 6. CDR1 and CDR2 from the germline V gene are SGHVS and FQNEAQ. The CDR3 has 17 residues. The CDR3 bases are TGTGCCAGCAGCTTAATTCCCGGGACTAGCGGCTACAATGAGCAGTTCTTC. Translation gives CASSLIPGTSGYNEQFF.

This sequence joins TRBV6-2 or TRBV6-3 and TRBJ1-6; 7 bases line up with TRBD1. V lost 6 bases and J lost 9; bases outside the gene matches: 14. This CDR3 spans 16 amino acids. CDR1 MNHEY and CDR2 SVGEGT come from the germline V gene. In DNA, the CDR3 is TGTGCCAGCAGGACCGGGACAGCCGGGGGACGTTCACCCCTCCACTTT. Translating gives CASRTGTAGGRSPLHF.

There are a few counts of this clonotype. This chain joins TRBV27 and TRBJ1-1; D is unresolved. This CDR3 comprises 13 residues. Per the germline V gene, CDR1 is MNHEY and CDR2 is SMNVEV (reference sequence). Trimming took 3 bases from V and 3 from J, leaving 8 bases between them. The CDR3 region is CASSFRADTEAFF. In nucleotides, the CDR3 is TGTGCCAGCAGTTTTCGGGCGGACACTGAAGCTTTCTTT.